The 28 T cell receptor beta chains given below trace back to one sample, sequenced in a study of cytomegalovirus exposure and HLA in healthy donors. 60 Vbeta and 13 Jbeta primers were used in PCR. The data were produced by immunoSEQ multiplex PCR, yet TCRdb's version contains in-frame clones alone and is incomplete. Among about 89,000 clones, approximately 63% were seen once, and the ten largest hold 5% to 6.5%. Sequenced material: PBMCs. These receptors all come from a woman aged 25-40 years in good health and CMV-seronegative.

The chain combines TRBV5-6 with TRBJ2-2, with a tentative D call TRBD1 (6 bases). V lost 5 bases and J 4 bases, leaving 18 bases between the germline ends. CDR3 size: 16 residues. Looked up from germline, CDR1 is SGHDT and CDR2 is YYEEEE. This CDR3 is CASRWGVRGGTGELFF. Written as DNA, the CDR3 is TGTGCCAGCAGGTGGGGTGTCAGGGGTGGCACCGGGGAGCTGTTTTTT.

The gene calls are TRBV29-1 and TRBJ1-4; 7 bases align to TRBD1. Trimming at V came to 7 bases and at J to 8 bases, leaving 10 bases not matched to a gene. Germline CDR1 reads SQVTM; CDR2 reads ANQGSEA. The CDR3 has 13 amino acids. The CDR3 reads CSATKGAGEKLFF. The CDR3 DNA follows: TGCAGCGCCACCAAGGGGGCTGGCGAAAAACTGTTTTTT. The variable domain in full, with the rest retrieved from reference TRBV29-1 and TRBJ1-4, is SAVISQKPSRDICQRGTSLTIQCQVDSQVTMMFWYRQQPGQSLTLIATANQGSEATYESGFVIDKFPISRPNLTFSTLTVSNMSPEDSSIYLCSATKGAGEKLFFGSGTQLSVL.

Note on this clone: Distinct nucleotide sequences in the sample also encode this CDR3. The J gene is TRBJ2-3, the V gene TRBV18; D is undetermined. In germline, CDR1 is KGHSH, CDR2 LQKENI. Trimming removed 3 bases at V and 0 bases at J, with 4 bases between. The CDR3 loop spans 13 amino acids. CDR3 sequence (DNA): TGTGCCAGCTCACCGGCTAGCACAGATACGCAGTATTTT. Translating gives CASSPASTDTQYF. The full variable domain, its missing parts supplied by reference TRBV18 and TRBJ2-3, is NAGVMQNPRHLVRRRGQEARLRCSPMKGHSHVYWYRQLPEEGLKFMVYLQKENIIDESGMPKERFSAEFPKEGPSILRIQQVVRGDSAAYFCASSPASTDTQYFGPGTRLTVL.

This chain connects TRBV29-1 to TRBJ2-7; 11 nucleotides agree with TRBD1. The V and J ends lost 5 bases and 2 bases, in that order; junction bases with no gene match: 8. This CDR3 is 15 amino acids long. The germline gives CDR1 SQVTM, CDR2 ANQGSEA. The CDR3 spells CSVIFSDRGPYEQYF. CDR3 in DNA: TGCAGCGTTATCTTCTCGGACAGGGGGCCCTACGAGCAGTACTTC.

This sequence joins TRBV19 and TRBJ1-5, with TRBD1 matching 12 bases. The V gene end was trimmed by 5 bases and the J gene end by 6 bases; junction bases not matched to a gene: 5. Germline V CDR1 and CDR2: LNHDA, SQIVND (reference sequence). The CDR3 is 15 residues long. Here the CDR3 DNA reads TGTGCCAGTAGTTCAGGGACAGGGGGCGGTCAGCCCCAGCATTTT. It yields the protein CASSSGTGGGQPQHF. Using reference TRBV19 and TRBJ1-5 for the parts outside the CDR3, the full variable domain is DGGITQSPKYLFRKEGQNVTLSCEQNLNHDAMYWYRQDPGQGLRLIYYSQIVNDFQKGDIAEGYSVSREKKESFPLTVTSAQKNPTAFYLCASSSGTGGGQPQHFGDGTRLSIL.

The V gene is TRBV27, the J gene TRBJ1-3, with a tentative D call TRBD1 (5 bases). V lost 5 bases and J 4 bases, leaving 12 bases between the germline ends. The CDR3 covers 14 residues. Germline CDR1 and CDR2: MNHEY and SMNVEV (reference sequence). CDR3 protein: CASSKVGGGNTIYF. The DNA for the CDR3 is TGTGCCAGCAGTAAGGTGGGGGGAGGAAACACCATATATTTT.

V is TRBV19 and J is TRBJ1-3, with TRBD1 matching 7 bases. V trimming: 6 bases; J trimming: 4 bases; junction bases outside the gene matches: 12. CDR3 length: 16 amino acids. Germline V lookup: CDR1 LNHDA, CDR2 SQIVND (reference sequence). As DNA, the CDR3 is TGTGCCAGTAGATGGACAGGTGGGGTCTCCGGAAACACCATATATTTT. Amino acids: CASRWTGGVSGNTIYF.

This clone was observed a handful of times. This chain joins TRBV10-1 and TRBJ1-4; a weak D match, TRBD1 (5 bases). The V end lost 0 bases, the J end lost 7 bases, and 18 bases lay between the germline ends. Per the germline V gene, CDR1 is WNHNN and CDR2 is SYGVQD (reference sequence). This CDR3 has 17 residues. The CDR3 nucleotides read TGCGCCAGCAGTGAGTCGAAACAGGAAGTAGATCGTGAAAAACTGTTTTTT. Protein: CASSESKQEVDREKLFF.

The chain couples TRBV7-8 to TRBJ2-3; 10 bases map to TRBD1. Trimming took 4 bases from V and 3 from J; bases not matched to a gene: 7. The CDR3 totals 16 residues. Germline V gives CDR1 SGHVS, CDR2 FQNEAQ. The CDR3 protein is CASSSTGTGATDTQYF. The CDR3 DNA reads TGTGCCAGCAGCTCAACCGGGACAGGGGCGACAGATACGCAGTATTTT.

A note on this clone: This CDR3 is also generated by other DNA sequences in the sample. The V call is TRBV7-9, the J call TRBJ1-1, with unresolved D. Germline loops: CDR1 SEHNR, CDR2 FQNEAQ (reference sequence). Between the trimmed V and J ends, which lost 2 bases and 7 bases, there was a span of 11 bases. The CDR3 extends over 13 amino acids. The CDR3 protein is CASSLSSQVEAFF. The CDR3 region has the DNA TGTGCCAGCAGCTTAAGCTCTCAGGTTGAAGCTTTCTTT. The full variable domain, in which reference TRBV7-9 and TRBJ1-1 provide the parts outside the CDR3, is DTGVSQNPRHKITKRGQNVTFRCDPISEHNRLYWYRQTLGQGPEFLTYFQNEAQLEKSRLLSDRFSAERPKGSFSTLEIQRTEQGDSAMYLCASSLSSQVEAFFGQGTRLTVV.

CDR3 region: CASSFPIVVVISNQPQHF. CDR3 nucleotide sequence: TGCGCCAGCAGCTTCCCCATAGTTGTCGTAATTAGCAATCAGCCCCAGCATTTT. J is TRBJ1-5 and V is TRBV5-1; D call uncertain. The CDR3 covers 18 residues. Trimming shortened V by 2 bases and J by 0 bases, and 18 bases separated the two germline ends. The germline V gene has CDR1 SGHRS and CDR2 YFSETQ.

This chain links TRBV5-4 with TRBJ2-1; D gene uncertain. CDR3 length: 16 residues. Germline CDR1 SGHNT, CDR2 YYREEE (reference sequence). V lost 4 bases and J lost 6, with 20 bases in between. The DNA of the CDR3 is TGTGCCAGCAGCCGCACCTCTGCGAATACAGTCAATGAGCAGTTCTTC. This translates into CASSRTSANTVNEQFF.

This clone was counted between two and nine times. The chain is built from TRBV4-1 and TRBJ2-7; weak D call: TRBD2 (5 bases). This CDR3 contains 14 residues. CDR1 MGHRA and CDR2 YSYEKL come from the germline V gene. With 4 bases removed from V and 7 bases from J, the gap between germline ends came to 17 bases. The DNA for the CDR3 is TGCGCCAGCAGCCTTCGATCAGAGGGCGATGAGCAGTACTTC. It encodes CASSLRSEGDEQYF.

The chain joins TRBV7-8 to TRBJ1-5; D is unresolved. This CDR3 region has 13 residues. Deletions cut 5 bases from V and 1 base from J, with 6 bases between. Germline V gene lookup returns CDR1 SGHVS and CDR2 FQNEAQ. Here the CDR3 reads CASSPVSNQPQHF. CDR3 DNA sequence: TGTGCCAGCAGCCCGGTAAGCAATCAGCCCCAGCATTTT.

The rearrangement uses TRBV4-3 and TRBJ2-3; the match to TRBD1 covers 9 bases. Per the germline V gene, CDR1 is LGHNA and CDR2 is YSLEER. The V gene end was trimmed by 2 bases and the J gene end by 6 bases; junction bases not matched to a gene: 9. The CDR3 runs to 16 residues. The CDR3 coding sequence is TGCGCCAGCAGCCAATCCGGGACAGGGCAGTCTGATACGCAGTATTTT. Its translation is CASSQSGTGQSDTQYF.

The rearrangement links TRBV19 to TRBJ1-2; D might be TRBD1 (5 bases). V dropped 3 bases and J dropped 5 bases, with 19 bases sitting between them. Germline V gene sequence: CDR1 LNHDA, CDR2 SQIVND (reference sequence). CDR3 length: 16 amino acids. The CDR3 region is CASSIGRGVKEYGYTF. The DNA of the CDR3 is TGTGCCAGTAGTATTGGGCGGGGCGTCAAGGAATATGGCTACACCTTC. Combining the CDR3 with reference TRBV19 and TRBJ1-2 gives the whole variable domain DGGITQSPKYLFRKEGQNVTLSCEQNLNHDAMYWYRQDPGQGLRLIYYSQIVNDFQKGDIAEGYSVSREKKESFPLTVTSAQKNPTAFYLCASSIGRGVKEYGYTFGSGTRLTVV.

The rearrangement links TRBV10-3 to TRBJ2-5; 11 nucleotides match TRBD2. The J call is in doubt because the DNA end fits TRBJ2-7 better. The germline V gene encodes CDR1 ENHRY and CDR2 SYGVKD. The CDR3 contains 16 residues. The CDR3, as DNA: TGTGCCATCAGTTATGGGCTTGGTAGCGGGAGGGACGAGCAGTACTTC. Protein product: CAISYGLGSGRDEQYF.

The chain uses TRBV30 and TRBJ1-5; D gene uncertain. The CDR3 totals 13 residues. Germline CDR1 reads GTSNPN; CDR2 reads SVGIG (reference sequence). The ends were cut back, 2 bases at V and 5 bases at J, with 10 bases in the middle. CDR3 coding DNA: TGTGCCTGGAGTATTGGGAGGGATCAGCCCCAGCATTTT. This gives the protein CAWSIGRDQPQHF.

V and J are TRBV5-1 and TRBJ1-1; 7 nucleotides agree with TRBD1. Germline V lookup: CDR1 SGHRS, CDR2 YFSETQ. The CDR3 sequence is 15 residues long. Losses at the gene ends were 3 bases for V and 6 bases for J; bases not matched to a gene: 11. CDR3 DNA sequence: TGCGCCAGCAGCTCACCGGGACAGCCATTGGCTGAAGCTTTCTTT. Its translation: CASSSPGQPLAEAFF.

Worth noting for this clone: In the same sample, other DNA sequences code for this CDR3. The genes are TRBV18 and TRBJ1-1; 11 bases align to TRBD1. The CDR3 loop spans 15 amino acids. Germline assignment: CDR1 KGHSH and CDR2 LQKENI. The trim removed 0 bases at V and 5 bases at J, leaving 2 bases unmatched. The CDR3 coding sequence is TGTGCCAGCTCACCACCGGGACAGGGGGGGACTGAAGCTTTCTTT. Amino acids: CASSPPGQGGTEAFF. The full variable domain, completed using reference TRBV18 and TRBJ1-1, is NAGVMQNPRHLVRRRGQEARLRCSPMKGHSHVYWYRQLPEEGLKFMVYLQKENIIDESGMPKERFSAEFPKEGPSILRIQQVVRGDSAAYFCASSPPGQGGTEAFFGQGTRLTVV.

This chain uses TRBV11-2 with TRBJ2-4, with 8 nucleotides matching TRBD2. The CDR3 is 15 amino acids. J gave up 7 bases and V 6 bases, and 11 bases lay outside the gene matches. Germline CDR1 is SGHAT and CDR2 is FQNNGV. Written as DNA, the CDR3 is TGTGCCAGCAGTGGGACCGATAGCGGGATGAACATTCAGTACTTC. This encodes CASSGTDSGMNIQYF.

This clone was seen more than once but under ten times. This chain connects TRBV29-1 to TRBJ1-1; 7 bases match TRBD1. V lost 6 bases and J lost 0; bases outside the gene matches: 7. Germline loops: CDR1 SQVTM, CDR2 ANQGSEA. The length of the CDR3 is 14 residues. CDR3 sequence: CSVLGQIMNTEAFF. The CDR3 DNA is TGCAGCGTCTTGGGACAGATCATGAACACTGAAGCTTTCTTT.

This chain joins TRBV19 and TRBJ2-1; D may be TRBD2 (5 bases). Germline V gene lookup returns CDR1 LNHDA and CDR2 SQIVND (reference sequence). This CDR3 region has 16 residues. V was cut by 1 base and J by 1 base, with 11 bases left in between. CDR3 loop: CASSIGWGESYNEQFF. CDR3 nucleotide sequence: TGTGCCAGTAGTATAGGGTGGGGAGAATCCTACAATGAGCAGTTCTTC. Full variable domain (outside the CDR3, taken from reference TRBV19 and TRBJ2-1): DGGITQSPKYLFRKEGQNVTLSCEQNLNHDAMYWYRQDPGQGLRLIYYSQIVNDFQKGDIAEGYSVSREKKESFPLTVTSAQKNPTAFYLCASSIGWGESYNEQFFGPGTRLTVL.

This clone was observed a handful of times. CDR3 protein: CASSSRDSSYEQYF. CDR3 coding DNA: TGTGCCAGTAGTTCCCGGGACAGTTCCTACGAGCAGTACTTC. The rearrangement uses TRBV19 and TRBJ2-5; 7 bases match TRBD1. The end of the DNA fits TRBJ2-7 better, so the J call may be wrong. There are 14 residues in the CDR3. In germline, CDR1 is LNHDA, CDR2 SQIVND (reference sequence).

In nucleotides, the CDR3 is TGTGCCAGCGAGGTTGGGACAGGCGCCGGGGAGCTGTTTTTT. Protein product: CASEVGTGAGELFF. The V gene is TRBV6-6, the J gene TRBJ2-2, with TRBD1 identical over 8 bases. Germline trimming cut 8 bases from V and 6 bases from J; bases unmatched to any gene: 8. Germline-derived CDR1 and CDR2 are MNHNY and SVGAGI (reference sequence). This CDR3 has 14 amino acids.

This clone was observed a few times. The CDR3 loop is CASGRRGEVTQYF. CDR3 DNA sequence: TGTGCTAGTGGCCGGAGGGGCGAGGTGACCCAGTACTTC. The chain links TRBV12-5 to TRBJ2-5; D might be TRBD2 (6 bases). This CDR3 spans 13 amino acids. The germline CDR1 and CDR2 sequences are LGHNT and FRNRAP. The ends were cut back, 6 bases at V and 7 bases at J, with 15 bases in the middle.

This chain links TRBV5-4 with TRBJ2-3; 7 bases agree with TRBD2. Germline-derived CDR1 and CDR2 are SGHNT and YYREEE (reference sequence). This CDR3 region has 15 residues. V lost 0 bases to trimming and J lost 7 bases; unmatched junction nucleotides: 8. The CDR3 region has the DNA TGTGCCAGCAGCTTGGGGGGGACTAACATTTATACGCAGTATTTT. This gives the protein CASSLGGTNIYTQYF.

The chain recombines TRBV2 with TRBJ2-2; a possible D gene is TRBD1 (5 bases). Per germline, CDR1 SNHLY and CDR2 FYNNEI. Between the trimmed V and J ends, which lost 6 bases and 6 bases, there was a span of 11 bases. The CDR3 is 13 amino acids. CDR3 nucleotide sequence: TGTGCCAGCAGGGGGCAGGATCCCGGGGAGCTGTTTTTT. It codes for CASRGQDPGELFF.